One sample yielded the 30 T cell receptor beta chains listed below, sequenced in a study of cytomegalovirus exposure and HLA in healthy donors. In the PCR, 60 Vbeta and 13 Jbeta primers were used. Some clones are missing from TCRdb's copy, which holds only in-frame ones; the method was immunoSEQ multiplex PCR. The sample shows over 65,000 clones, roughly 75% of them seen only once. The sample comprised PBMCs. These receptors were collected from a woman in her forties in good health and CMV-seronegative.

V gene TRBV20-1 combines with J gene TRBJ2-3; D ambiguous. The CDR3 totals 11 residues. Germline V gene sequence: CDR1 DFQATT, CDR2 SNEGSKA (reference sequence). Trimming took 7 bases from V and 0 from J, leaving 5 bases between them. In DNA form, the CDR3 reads TGCAGTGTCGGTAGCACAGATACGCAGTATTTT. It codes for CSVGSTDTQYF.

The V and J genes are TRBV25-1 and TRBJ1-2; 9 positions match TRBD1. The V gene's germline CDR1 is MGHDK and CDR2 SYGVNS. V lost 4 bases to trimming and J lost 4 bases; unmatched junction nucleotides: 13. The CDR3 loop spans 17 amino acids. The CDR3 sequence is CASSASSGTGSGYGYTF. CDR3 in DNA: TGTGCCAGCAGTGCCAGCTCCGGGACAGGGTCGGGCTATGGCTACACCTTC.

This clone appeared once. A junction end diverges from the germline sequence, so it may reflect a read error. The CDR3 region is CASTLDWTAMNTEAFF. Written as DNA, the CDR3 is TGTGCCAGCACCTTAGACTGGACAGCCATGAACACTGAAGCTTTCTTT. This sequence joins TRBV7-6 and TRBJ1-1; D is perhaps TRBD1 (6 bases). The germline gives CDR1 SGHVS, CDR2 FNYEAQ. The CDR3 is made up of 16 amino acids.

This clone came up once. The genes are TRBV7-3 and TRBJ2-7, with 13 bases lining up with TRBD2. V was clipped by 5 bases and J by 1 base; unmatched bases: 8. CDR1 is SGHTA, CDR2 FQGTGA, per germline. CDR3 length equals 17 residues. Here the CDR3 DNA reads TGTGCCAGCAGCCGAAAGGTGACTAGCGGGGGGTCCTACGAGCAGTACTTC. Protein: CASSRKVTSGGSYEQYF.

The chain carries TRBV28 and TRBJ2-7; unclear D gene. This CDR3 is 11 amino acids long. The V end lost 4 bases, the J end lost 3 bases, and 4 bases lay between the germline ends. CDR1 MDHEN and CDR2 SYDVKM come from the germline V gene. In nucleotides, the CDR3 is TGTGCCAGCAGTTCAATCTACGAGCAGTACTTC. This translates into CASSSIYEQYF.

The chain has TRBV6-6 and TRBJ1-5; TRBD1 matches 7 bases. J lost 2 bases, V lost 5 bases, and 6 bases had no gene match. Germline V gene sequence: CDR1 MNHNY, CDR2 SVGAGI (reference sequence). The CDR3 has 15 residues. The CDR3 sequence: CASSPQGGGNQPQHF. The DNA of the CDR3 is TGTGCCAGCAGTCCCCAGGGGGGAGGCAATCAGCCCCAGCATTTT.

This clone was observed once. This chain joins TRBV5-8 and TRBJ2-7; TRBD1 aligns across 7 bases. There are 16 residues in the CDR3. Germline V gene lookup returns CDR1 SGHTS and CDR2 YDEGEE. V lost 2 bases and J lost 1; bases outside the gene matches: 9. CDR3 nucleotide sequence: TGTGCCAGCAGCTTTCCCGACAGGGTGGAGTCCTACGAGCAGTACTTC. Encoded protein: CASSFPDRVESYEQYF.

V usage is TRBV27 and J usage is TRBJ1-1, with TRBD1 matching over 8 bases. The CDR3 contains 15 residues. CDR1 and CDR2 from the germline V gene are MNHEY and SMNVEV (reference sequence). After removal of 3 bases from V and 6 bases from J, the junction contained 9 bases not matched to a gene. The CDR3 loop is CASSFRRQGRAEAFF. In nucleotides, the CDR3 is TGTGCCAGCAGTTTCCGAAGACAGGGGCGGGCTGAAGCTTTCTTT.

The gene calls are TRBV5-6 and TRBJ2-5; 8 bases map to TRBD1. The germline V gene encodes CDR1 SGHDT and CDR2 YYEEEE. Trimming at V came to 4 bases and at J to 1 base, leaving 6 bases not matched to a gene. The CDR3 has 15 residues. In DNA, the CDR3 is TGTGCCAGCAGCCCAGACAGGGGTCTCCAAGAGACCCAGTACTTC. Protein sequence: CASSPDRGLQETQYF.

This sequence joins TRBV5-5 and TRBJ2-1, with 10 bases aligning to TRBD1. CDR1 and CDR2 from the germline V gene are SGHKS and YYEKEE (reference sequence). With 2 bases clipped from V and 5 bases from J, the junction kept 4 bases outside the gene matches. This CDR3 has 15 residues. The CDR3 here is CASSFGTGVNNEQFF. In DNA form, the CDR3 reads TGTGCCAGCAGCTTCGGGACAGGGGTCAACAATGAGCAGTTCTTC.

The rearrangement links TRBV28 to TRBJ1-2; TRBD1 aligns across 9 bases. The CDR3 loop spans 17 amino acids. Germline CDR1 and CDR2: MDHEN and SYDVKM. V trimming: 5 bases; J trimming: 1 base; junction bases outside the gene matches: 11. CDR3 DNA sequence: TGTGCCAGCAGTCCCGGGACAGGGTCCCTCTATAACTATGGCTACACCTTC. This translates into CASSPGTGSLYNYGYTF.

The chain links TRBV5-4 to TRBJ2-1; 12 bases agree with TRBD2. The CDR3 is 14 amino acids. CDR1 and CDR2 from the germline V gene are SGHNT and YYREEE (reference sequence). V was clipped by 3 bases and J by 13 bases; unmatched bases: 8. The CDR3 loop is CASSSERLAGVQFF. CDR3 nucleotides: TGTGCCAGCAGCTCGGAAAGACTAGCGGGGGTTCAGTTCTTC.

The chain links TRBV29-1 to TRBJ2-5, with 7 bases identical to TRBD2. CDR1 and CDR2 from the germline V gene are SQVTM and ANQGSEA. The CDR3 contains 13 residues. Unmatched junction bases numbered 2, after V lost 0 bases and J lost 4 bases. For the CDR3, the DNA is TGCAGCGTTGAAGATCCGGGGGGAGAGACCCAGTACTTC. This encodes CSVEDPGGETQYF.

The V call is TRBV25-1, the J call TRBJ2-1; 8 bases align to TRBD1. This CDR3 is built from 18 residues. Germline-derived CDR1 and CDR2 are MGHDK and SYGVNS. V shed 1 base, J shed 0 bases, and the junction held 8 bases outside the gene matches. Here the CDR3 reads CASSEFDRGHSSYNEQFF. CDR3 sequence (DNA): TGTGCCAGCAGTGAATTCGACAGGGGACATAGCTCCTACAATGAGCAGTTCTTC.

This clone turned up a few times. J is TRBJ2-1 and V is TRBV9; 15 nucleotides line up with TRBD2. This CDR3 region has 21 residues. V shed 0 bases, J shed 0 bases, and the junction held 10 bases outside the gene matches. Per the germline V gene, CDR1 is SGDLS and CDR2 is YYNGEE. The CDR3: CASSVVGGLAGGGSSYNEQFF. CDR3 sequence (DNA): TGTGCCAGCAGCGTAGTTGGGGGACTAGCGGGAGGCGGCAGCTCCTACAATGAGCAGTTCTTC.

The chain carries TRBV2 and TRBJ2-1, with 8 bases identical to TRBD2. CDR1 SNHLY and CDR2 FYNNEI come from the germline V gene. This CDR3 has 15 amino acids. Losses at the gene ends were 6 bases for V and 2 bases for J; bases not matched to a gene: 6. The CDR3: CASRDSGATYNEQFF. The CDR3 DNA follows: TGTGCCAGCAGGGATAGCGGGGCCACCTACAATGAGCAGTTCTTC.

CDR3 DNA: TGTGCCACACGGACTAGCGGGGCCACAGATACGCAGTATTTT. Translated, it gives CATRTSGATDTQYF. This sequence joins TRBV2 and TRBJ2-3; 12 nucleotides align to TRBD2. V shed 10 bases, J shed 2 bases, and the junction held 4 bases outside the gene matches. The CDR3 consists of 14 residues. The germline V gene has CDR1 SNHLY and CDR2 FYNNEI.

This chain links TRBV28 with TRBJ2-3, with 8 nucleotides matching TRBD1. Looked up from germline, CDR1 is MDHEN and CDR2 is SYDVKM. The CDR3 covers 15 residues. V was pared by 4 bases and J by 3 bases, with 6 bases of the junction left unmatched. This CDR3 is CASSSTGGGTDTQYF. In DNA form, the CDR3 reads TGTGCCAGCAGTTCAACAGGGGGAGGAACAGATACGCAGTATTTT.

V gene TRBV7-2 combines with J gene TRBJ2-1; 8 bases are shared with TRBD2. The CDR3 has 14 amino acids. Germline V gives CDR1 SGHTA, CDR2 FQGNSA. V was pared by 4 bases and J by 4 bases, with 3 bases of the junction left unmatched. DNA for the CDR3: TGTGCCAGCAGCTATAGCGGGGAATACAATGAGCAGTTCTTC. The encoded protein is CASSYSGEYNEQFF.

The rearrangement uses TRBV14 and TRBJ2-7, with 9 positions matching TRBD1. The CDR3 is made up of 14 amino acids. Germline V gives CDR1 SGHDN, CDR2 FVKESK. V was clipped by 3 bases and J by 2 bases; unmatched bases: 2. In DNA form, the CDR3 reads TGTGCCAGCAGCCAGGGACAGGGTCCCTACGAGCAGTACTTC. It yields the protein CASSQGQGPYEQYF.

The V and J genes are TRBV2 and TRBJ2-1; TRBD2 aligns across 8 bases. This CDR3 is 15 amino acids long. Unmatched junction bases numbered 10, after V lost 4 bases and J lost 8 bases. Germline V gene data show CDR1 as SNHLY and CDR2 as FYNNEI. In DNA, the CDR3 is TGTGCCAGCAGTGTTGAAGCGGGGGAGCGACATGAGCAGTTCTTC. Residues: CASSVEAGERHEQFF.

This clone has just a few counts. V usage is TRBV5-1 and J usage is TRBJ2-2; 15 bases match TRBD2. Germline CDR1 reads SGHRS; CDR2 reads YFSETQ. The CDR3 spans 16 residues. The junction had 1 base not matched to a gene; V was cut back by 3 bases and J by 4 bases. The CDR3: CASSWTSGRGTGELFF. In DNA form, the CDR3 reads TGCGCCAGCAGCTGGACTAGCGGGAGGGGCACCGGGGAGCTGTTTTTT.

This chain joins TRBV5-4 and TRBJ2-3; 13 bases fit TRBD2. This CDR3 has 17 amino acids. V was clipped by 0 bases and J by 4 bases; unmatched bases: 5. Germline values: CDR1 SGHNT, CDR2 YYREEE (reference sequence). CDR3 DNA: TGTGCCAGCAGCTTGGGTCCCACTAGCGGGGGGGCAGATACGCAGTATTTT. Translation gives CASSLGPTSGGADTQYF. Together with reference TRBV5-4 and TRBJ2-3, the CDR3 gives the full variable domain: ETGVTQSPTHLIKTRGQQVTLRCSSQSGHNTVSWYQQALGQGPQFIFQYYREEENGRGNFPPRFSGLQFPNYSSELNVNALELDDSALYLCASSLGPTSGGADTQYFGPGTRLTVL.

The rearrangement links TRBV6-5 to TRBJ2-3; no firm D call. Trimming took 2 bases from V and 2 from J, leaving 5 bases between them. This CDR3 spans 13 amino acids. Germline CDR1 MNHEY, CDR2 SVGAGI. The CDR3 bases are TGTGCCAGCAGTTACAGCCTCACAGATACGCAGTATTTT. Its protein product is CASSYSLTDTQYF.

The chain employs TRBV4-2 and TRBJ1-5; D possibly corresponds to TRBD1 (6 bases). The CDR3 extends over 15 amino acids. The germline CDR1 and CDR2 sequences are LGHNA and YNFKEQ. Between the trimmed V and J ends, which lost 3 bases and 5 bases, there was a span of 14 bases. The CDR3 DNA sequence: TGTGCCAGCAGCCAGAACGACAGGTCTGATCAGCCCCAGCATTTT. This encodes CASSQNDRSDQPQHF.

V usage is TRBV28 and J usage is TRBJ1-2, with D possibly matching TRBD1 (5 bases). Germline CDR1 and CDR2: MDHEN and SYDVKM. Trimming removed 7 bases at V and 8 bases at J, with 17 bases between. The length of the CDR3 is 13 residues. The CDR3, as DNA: TGTGCCAGCACCCGGCCAGGGATAAAGGGCTACACCTTC. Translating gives CASTRPGIKGYTF.

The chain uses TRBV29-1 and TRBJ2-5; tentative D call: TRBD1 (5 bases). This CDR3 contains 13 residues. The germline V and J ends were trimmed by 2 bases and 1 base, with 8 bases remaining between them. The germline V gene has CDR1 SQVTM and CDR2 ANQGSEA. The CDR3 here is CSVELRAQETQYF. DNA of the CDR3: TGCAGCGTTGAACTCAGGGCCCAAGAGACCCAGTACTTC.

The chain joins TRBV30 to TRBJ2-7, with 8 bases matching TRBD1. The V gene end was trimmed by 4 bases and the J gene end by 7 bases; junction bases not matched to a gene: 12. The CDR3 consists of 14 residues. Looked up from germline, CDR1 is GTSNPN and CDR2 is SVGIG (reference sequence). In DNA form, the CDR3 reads TGTGCCTGGAAAGGTGGGACAGGTTTTGGGGAGCAGTACTTC. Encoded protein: CAWKGGTGFGEQYF.

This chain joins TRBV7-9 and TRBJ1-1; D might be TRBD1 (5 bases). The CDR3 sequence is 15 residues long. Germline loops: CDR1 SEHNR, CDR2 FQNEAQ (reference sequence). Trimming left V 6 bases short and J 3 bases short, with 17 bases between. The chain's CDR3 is CASRAGKGRDTEAFF. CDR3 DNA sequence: TGTGCCAGCAGGGCCGGAAAGGGGAGGGACACTGAAGCTTTCTTT.

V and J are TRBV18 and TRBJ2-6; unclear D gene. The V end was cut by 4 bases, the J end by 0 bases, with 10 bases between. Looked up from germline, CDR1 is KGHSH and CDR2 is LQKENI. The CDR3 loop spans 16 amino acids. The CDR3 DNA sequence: TGTGCCAGCTCACAATCGTACACCTCTGGGGCCAACGTCCTGACTTTC. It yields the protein CASSQSYTSGANVLTF.